This T cell receptor beta chain was sequenced for a study of T cells in Graves' hyperthyroidism and ophthalmopathy. This clonotype showed up many times. Its antigen remains unknown. Amplification of TCR beta CDR3 regions was performed using RNA transcripts as template. A first-round RT-PCR of the TCR CDR3 used the HTBI primer set. TCRdb reanalysed the multiplex PCR reads using MiXCR and keeps one entry per CDR3 protein. The data show about 290,000 distinct CDR3 sequences, about an eighth seen once. Overall study results and limits: The model made its ophthalmopathy prediction, and onset followed a median roughly 6.5 months later. The majority of expanded thyroid clonotypes above 0.001 also appeared in blood.

The CDR3 extends over 16 amino acids. Germline V CDR1 and CDR2: SGHDT, YYEEEE. The trim removed 0 bases at V and 8 bases at J, leaving 5 bases unmatched. The rearrangement links TRBV5-6 to TRBJ2-1; TRBD2 agrees at 13 bases. The clonotype comes from a woman aged 25 to 39 with Graves' hyperthyroidism that later progressed to Graves' ophthalmopathy. Material: blood. In DNA form, the CDR3 reads TGTGCCAGCAGCTTGGAGAAGGGACTAGCGGGATATGAGCAGTTCTTC. As protein: CASSLEKGLAGYEQFF.